The 2 T cell receptor beta chains in this list originate from one sample, sequenced in a study of shared clonotypes between healthy human individuals. Profiled with immunoSEQ multiplex PCR; TCRdb holds only in-frame clones, not every one. The sample has roughly 2,500,000 clones, roughly 93% seen once. The sample taken for sequencing was naive CD4+ T cells from PBMCs. Subset noted: CD45RA+ positively selected. All receptors derive from a young man in good health. Some clones in this sample may be carry-over from other donors' samples.

Turning to this clone: This sample includes further DNA sequences coding for the same CDR3. The rearrangement links TRBV6-5 to TRBJ1-1; D is perhaps TRBD1 (5 bases). Trimming stripped 0 bases from V and 1 base from J, with 9 bases between. CDR1 MNHEY and CDR2 SVGAGI come from the germline V gene. This CDR3 spans 15 amino acids. CDR3 DNA: TGTGCCAGCAGTTACTCGGGGACGCCGAACACTGAAGCTTTCTTT. Protein: CASSYSGTPNTEAFF.

CDR3 residues: CASHDSVYEAFF. The CDR3 bases are TGTGCCAGCCACGACAGTGTCTACGAAGCTTTCTTT. This sequence joins TRBV28 and TRBJ1-1, with D possibly TRBD1 on 5 matching bases. The CDR3 is 12 residues long. The germline V gene encodes CDR1 MDHEN and CDR2 SYDVKM. Trimming took 8 bases from V and 8 from J, leaving 15 bases between them.